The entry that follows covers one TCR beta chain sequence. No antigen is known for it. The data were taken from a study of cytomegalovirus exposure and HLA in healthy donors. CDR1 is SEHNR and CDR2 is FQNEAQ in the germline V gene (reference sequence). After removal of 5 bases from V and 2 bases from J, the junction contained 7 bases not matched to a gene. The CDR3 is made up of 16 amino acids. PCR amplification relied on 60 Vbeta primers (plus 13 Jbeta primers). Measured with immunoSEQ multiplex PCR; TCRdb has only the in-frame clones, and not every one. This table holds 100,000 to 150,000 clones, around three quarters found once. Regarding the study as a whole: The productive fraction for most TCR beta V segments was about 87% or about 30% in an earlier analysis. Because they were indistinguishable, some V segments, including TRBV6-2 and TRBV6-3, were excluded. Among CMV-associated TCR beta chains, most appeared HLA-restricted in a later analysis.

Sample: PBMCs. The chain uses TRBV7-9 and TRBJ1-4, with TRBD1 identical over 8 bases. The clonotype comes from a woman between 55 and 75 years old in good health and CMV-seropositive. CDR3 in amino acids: CASSPGQGSTNEKLFF. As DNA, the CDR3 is TGTGCCAGCAGCCCAGGACAGGGTAGCACTAATGAAAAACTGTTTTTT.